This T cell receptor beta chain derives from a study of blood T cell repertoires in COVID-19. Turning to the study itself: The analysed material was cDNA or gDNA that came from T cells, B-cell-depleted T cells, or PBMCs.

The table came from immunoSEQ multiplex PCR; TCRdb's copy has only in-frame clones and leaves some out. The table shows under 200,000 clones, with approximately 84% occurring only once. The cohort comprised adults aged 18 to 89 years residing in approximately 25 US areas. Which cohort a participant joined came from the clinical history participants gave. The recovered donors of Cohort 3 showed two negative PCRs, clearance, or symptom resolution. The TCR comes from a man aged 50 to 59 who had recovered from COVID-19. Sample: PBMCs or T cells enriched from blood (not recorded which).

The CDR3 nucleotides are TGTGCCAGCAGGCTTACGGCCGCGCGGGCCGGGGAGCTGTTTTTT. Translating it yields CASRLTAARAGELFF. This rearrangement joins TRBV27 to TRBJ2-2; maybe TRBD2 (5 bases). Germline assignment: CDR1 MNHEY and CDR2 SMNVEV (reference sequence). CDR3 length equals 15 residues. V was clipped by 6 bases and J by 6 bases, with 17 bases between them.